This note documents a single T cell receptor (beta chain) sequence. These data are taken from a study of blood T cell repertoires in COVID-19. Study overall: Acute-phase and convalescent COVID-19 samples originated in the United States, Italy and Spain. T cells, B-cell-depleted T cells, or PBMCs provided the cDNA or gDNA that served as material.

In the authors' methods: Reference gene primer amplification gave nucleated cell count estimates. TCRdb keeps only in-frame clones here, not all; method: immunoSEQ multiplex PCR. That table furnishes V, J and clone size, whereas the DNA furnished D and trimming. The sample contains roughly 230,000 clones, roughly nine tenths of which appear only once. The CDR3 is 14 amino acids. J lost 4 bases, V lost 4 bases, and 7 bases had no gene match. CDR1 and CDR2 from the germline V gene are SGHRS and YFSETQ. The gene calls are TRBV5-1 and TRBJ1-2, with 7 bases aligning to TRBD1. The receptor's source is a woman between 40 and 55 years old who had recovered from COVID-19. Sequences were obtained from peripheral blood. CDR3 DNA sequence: TGCGCCAGCAGCATAACGACAGGGATCTATGGCTACACCTTC. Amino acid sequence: CASSITTGIYGYTF.